This T cell receptor beta chain emerged from a study of blood T cell repertoires in COVID-19. Study summary: T cells, B-cell-depleted T cells, or PBMCs provided the cDNA or gDNA that served as material.

As processed by the authors: It was from reference gene primer amplification that nucleated cell counts were estimated. TCRdb keeps only in-frame clones here, not all; method: immunoSEQ multiplex PCR. V and J calls and clone size follow that table, whereas D and trimming were derived from the DNA. Of about 290,000 clones listed, around four fifths are singletons. The origin of this receptor is a woman in her forties or fifties with active or convalescent COVID-19. The sample was peripheral blood.

This chain's CDR3 is CASSAELGDTQYF. The DNA of the CDR3 is TGTGCCAGCAGCGCGGAGCTGGGAGATACGCAGTATTTT. The chain links TRBV7-3 to TRBJ2-3; D gene uncertain. Trimming took 5 bases from V and 5 from J, leaving 11 bases between them. Germline V gene lookup returns CDR1 SGHTA and CDR2 FQGTGA. The CDR3 totals 13 residues.